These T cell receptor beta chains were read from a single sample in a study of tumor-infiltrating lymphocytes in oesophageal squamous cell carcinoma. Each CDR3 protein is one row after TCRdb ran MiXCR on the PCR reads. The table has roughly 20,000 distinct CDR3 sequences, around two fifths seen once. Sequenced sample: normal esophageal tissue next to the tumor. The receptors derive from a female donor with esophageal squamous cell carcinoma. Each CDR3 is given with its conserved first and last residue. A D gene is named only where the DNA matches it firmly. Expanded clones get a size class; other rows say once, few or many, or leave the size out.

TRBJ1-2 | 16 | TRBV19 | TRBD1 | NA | CASSIEGTKGAARYTF | TGTGCCAGTAGTATAGAGGGGACGAAGGGGGCAGCCCGCTACACCTTC
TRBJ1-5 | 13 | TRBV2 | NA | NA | CASSDRVWQPQHF | TGTGCCAGCAGTGATAGGGTATGGCAGCCCCAGCATTTT
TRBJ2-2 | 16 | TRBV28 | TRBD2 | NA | CASSLWTSGNTGELFF | TGTGCCAGCAGTTTATGGACTAGCGGGAACACCGGGGAGCTGTTTTTT
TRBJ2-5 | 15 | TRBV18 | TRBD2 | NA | CASSPRAGELNEQYF | TGTGCCAGCTCACCACGGGCGGGAGAGTTGAATGAGCAGTACTTC
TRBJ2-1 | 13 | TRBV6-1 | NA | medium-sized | CASSERPVHEQFF | TGTGCCAGCAGTGAACGCCCCGTGCATGAGCAGTTCTTC
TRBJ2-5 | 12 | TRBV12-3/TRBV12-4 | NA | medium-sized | CASGRGRETQYF | TGTGCCAGCGGGAGGGGGCGAGAGACCCAGTACTTC
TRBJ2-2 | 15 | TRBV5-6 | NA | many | CADWRGQSPAGELFF | TGTGCCGACTGGAGGGGACAGAGCCCAGCCGGGGAGCTGTTTTTT
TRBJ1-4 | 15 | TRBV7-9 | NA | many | CASSLAGSYNEKLFF | TGTGCCAGCAGCTTAGCGGGGTCTTACAATGAAAAACTGTTTTTT
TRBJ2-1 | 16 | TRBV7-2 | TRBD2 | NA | CASSLVAGGFYNEQFF | TGTGCCAGCAGCTTAGTAGCGGGAGGCTTTTACAATGAGCAGTTCTTC
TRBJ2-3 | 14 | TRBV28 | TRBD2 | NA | CASSFLAGTDTQYF | TGTGCCAGCAGTTTCCTAGCGGGAACAGATACGCAGTATTTT
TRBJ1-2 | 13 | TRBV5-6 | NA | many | CASSLRQGHGYTF | TGTGCCAGCAGCTTAAGGCAGGGCCATGGCTACACCTTC
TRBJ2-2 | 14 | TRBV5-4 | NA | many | CASSWAGSTGELFF | TGTGCCAGCAGCTGGGCAGGGAGCACCGGGGAGCTGTTTTTT
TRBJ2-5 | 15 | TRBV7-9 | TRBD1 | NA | CASSSRVGTVETQYF | TGTGCCAGCAGCTCCCGAGTCGGGACAGTAGAGACCCAGTACTTC
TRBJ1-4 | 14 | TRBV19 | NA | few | CASSSGGTNEKLFF | TGTGCCAGTAGTTCGGGGGGGACTAATGAAAAACTGTTTTTT
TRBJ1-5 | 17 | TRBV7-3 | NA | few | CASSFLGLPYSNQPQHF | TGTGCCAGCAGCTTTCTTGGGCTCCCTTATAGCAATCAGCCCCAGCATTTT
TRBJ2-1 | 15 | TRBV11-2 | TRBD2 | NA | CASSSREYGYNEQFF | TGTGCCAGCAGCTCGCGGGAGTATGGATACAATGAGCAGTTCTTC
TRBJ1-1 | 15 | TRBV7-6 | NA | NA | CASSLGLGRNTEAFF | TGTGCCAGCAGCTTAGGCCTTGGCAGAAACACTGAAGCTTTCTTT
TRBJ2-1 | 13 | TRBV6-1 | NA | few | CASSDRIIGEQFF | TGTGCCAGCAGTGATAGGATTATCGGTGAGCAGTTCTTC
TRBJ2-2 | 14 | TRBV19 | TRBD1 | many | CASRRQGVTGELFF | TGTGCCAGTAGAAGACAGGGGGTCACCGGGGAGCTGTTTTTT
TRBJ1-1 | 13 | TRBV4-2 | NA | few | CASSQEGRTEAFF | TGTGCCAGCAGCCAAGAGGGGAGGACTGAAGCTTTCTTT
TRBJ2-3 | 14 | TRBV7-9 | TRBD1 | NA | CASSLETGADTQYF | TGTGCCAGCAGCTTAGAGACAGGGGCAGATACGCAGTATTTT
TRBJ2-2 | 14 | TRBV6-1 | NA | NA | CASAGLANTGELFF | TGTGCCAGCGCCGGGCTAGCGAACACCGGGGAGCTGTTTTTT
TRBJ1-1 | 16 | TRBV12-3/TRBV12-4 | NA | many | CASSRYTGSINTEAFF | TGTGCCAGCAGCCGCTATACAGGGAGCATAAACACTGAAGCTTTCTTT
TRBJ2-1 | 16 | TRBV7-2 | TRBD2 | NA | CASSLTGAGAGYEQFF | TGTGCCAGCAGCTTAACCGGCGCGGGAGCGGGCTATGAGCAGTTCTTC
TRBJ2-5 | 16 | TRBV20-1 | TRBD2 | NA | CSARGGLAGVKETQYF | TGCAGTGCTAGAGGCGGACTAGCGGGAGTGAAAGAGACCCAGTACTTC
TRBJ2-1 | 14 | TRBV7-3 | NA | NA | CASSGGATYNEQFF | TGTGCCAGCAGCGGGGGGGCCACGTACAATGAGCAGTTCTTC
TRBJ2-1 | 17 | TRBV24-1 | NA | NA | CATSGSGGGRGYNEQFF | TGTGCCACCAGTGGAAGCGGAGGGGGACGCGGGTACAATGAGCAGTTCTTC
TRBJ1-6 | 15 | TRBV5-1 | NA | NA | CASSLAAAYNSPLHF | TGCGCCAGCAGCTTGGCGGCAGCCTATAATTCACCCCTCCACTTC
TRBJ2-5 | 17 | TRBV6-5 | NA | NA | CASSEAVLDSGQETQYF | TGTGCCAGCAGTGAAGCAGTTCTGGATTCAGGACAAGAGACCCAGTACTTC
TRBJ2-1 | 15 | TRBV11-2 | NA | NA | CASSSIGIKYNEQFF | TGTGCCAGCAGCTCCATTGGGATAAAGTACAATGAGCAGTTCTTC
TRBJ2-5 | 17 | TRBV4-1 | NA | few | CASSQGWKNSPEETQYF | TGCGCCAGCAGCCAAGGTTGGAAAAATTCGCCGGAGGAGACCCAGTACTTC
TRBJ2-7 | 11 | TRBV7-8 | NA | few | CASSSAYEQYF | TGTGCCAGCAGCTCTGCCTACGAGCAGTACTTC
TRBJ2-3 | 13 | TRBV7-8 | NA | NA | CASSIGTHNTQYF | TGTGCCAGCAGCATCGGGACCCATAATACGCAGTATTTT
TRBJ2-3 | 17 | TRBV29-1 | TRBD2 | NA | CSVEGGTAGVRADTQYF | TGCAGCGTTGAAGGGGGAACGGCGGGAGTTAGGGCAGATACGCAGTATTTT
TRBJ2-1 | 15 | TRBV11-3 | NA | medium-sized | CASSFQGGAYNEQFF | TGTGCCAGCAGCTTTCAGGGGGGAGCCTACAATGAGCAGTTCTTC
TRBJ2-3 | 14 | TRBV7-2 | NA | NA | CASSPTTSTDTQYF | TGTGCCAGCAGCCCCACCACAAGCACAGATACGCAGTATTTT
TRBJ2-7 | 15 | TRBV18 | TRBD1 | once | CASSPPYRGPYEQYF | TGTGCCAGCTCACCACCGTACAGGGGGCCCTACGAGCAGTACTTT
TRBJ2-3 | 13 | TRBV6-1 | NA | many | CASRAPSTDTQYF | TGTGCCAGCCGGGCCCCTAGCACAGATACGCAGTATTTT